This is a list of T cell receptor beta chains from one sample in a study of blood T cells in healthy people across ages. TCRdb fed the 5' RACE reads into MiXCR, producing one record per CDR3 protein. The sample has some 1.8 million distinct CDR3 sequences, about two fifths seen once. The sample comprised blood. These receptors were obtained from a human donor in good health. The CDR3 runs from the conserved cysteine through the conserved F or W. D genes are given only for firm matches. Expanded clones get a size class; other rows say once, few or many, or leave the size out.

size	V	D	J	DNA	CDR3
many	TRBV28	-	TRBJ1-2	TGTGCCAGCAGTTTATTCTATGGCTACACCTTC	CASSLFYGYTF
few	TRBV5-1	-	TRBJ2-1	TGCGCCAGCAGCTACTATGGGGGGGCTGAGCAGTTCTTC	CASSYYGGAEQFF
-	TRBV6-1	TRBD2	TRBJ2-7	TGTGCCAGCAGCTCGGGACTAGCGGGGGGCAGAAGCTCCTACGAGCAGTACTTC	CASSSGLAGGRSSYEQYF
-	TRBV29-1	-	TRBJ2-5	TGCAGCGTTGAATCAGGGCAAGAGACCCAGTACTTC	CSVESGQETQYF
many	TRBV29-1	-	TRBJ2-5	TGCAGCGCAACCCCGAAAGAGACCCAGTACTTC	CSATPKETQYF
-	TRBV5-5	TRBD2	TRBJ2-7	TGTGCCAGCAGCTTGAAGGTCCCAGCGGGGGCCTACGAGCAGTACTTC	CASSLKVPAGAYEQYF
-	TRBV20-1	-	TRBJ2-1	TGCAGCATAATAGGGCCCTTGGGGGACAATGAGCAGTTCTTC	CSIIGPLGDNEQFF
-	TRBV27	-	TRBJ1-1	TGTGCCAGCAGTTTATCAATAGGCCGTTGGAACACTGAAGCTTTCTTT	CASSLSIGRWNTEAFF
few	TRBV5-1	-	TRBJ2-1	TGCGCCAGCAGCGCCGGGACCCTCTACAATGAGCAGTTCTTC	CASSAGTLYNEQFF
once	TRBV4-1	-	TRBJ1-1	TGCGCCAGCAGCCACCCGGGTGGAGGCACTGAAGCTTTCTTT	CASSHPGGGTEAFF
once	TRBV2	-	TRBJ2-6	TGTGCCAGCACCGGGACTGGGGCCAACGTCCTGACTTTC	CASTGTGANVLTF
-	TRBV5-1	TRBD1	TRBJ2-1	TGCGCCAGCAGCTTGGCCGGGGACAGGGGGCGGAATGAGCGGTTCTTC	CASSLAGDRGRNERFF
-	TRBV29-1	TRBD1	TRBJ2-6	TGCAGCTCGCAGTCCCGGGACAGGGCTGGGGCCAACGTCCTGACTTTC	CSSQSRDRAGANVLTF
-	TRBV2	TRBD1	TRBJ2-7	TGTGCCAGCAAGAGACAGGGGGGCTCCAACGAGCAGTACTTC	CASKRQGGSNEQYF
few	TRBV7-9	-	TRBJ1-2	TGTGCCAGCAGCCCCGCAGGCGGGGGTGGCTACACCTTC	CASSPAGGGGYTF
many	TRBV7-2	TRBD1	TRBJ2-1	TGTGCCAGCAGCCCTACAGGGGACTCCTACAATGAGCAGTTCTTC	CASSPTGDSYNEQFF
-	TRBV24-1	-	TRBJ2-2	TGTGCCACCAGGAGTCGCGGATCGAACACCGGGGAGCTGTTTTTT	CATRSRGSNTGELFF
few	TRBV5-1	-	TRBJ2-7	TGCGCCAGCAGCTTGGTGAGTGGTTTAAGCGTTGACGAGCAGTACTTC	CASSLVSGLSVDEQYF
many	TRBV6-5	-	TRBJ2-1	TGTGCCAGCAGTTACGGGGGGAGCTCCTACAATGAGCAGTTCTTC	CASSYGGSSYNEQFF
-	TRBV12-3/TRBV12-4	TRBD1	TRBJ1-5	TGTGCCAGCAGCCTCGCCCTGACAGGGTTTAGCAATCAGCCCCAGCATTTT	CASSLALTGFSNQPQHF
-	TRBV6-1	TRBD2	TRBJ2-7	TGTGCCTGCACTGCGGGGGGACGGGTCTACGAGCAGTACTTC	CACTAGGRVYEQYF
-	TRBV20-1	-	TRBJ2-5	TGCAGTGCTCCGATTGTGGCGGTGGGGGGGACCCAGTACTTC	CSAPIVAVGGTQYF
-	TRBV19	TRBD1	TRBJ1-2	TGTGCCAGTAGGGACAGGGGAGGCGGCTACACCTTC	CASRDRGGGYTF
-	TRBV15	-	TRBJ1-4	TGTGCCACCAGCAGAGGACGTAATGAAAAACTGTTTTTT	CATSRGRNEKLFF
-	TRBV6-2/TRBV6-3	-	TRBJ2-4	TGTGCCAGCAGTTACAAAGGACTTTCCAGCATTCAGTACTTC	CASSYKGLSSIQYF
few	TRBV20-1	TRBD1	TRBJ1-1	TGCAGTGCTCTCGGACAGGGAAACACTGAAGCTTTCTTT	CSALGQGNTEAFF
-	TRBV4-1	-	TRBJ1-5	TGCGCCAGCAGCCAAGAGAGGACAGGCAATCAGCCCCAGCATTTT	CASSQERTGNQPQHF
few	TRBV6-2/TRBV6-3	TRBD1	TRBJ2-7	TGCGCCATCGGGGACAGGCTAGCCTACGAGCAGTACTTC	CAIGDRLAYEQYF
-	TRBV2	-	TRBJ1-2	TGTGCCAGCTCCATCGGGAACAACTATGGCTACACCTTC	CASSIGNNYGYTF
-	TRBV20-1	TRBD1	TRBJ1-1	TGCAGTGCTCCCGGGGTCTCATTACGACAGGGGGTATTCACTGAAGCTTTCTTT	CSAPGVSLRQGVFTEAFF
-	TRBV28	-	TRBJ1-1	TGTGCCAGCAGCCCACGAGGGTCCCTTGGCGAGGCTTTCTTT	CASSPRGSLGEAFF
few	TRBV6-5	-	TRBJ2-7	TGTGCCAGCAGTTATAGGGGCCACAGCTCCTACGAGCAGTACTTC	CASSYRGHSSYEQYF
-	TRBV7-2	-	TRBJ1-2	TGTGCCAGCAGTATGGCTGTAGCTAACTATGGCTACACCTTC	CASSMAVANYGYTF
-	TRBV7-2	TRBD1	TRBJ1-1	TGTGCCAGCAGCCACACGACAGGGGACACTGAAGCTTTCTTT	CASSHTTGDTEAFF
once	TRBV5-1	TRBD1	TRBJ2-5	TGCGCCAGCAGCCCCGGGACAGTCAACGCCCGAGAGACCCAGTACTTC	CASSPGTVNARETQYF
-	TRBV12-3/TRBV12-4	-	TRBJ2-3	TGTGCCAGCAGTGACAGTGATACGCAGTATTTT	CASSDSDTQYF
-	TRBV30	-	TRBJ1-5	TGTGCCTGGAACGATATAGGGACTAATCAGCCCCAGCATTTT	CAWNDIGTNQPQHF
-	TRBV20-1	TRBD1	TRBJ2-7	TGCAGTGCAGACCCGACTGGGACAGGGGCCTACGAGCAGTACTTC	CSADPTGTGAYEQYF
few	TRBV20-1	-	TRBJ2-7	TGCAGTGCTAGCCCCTTGGTTCCTGACGAGCAGTACTTC	CSASPLVPDEQYF
few	TRBV5-1	-	TRBJ2-5	TGCGCCAGCAGCTGGACGTTCCAAGAGACCCAGTACTTC	CASSWTFQETQYF
-	TRBV6-6	-	TRBJ1-5	TGTGCCAGCAGTTACGATGCGGGCGATCAGCCCCAGCATTTT	CASSYDAGDQPQHF
few	TRBV19	-	TRBJ2-3	TGTGCCAGTAGTGGGCGGGGGCTCCGCACAGATACGCAGTATTTT	CASSGRGLRTDTQYF
few	TRBV6-5	TRBD2	TRBJ2-7	TGTGCCAGCAGGATGCCGGGACTAGCGGGGGGCCGGGAGTACTTC	CASRMPGLAGGREYF
-	TRBV20-1	-	TRBJ2-1	TGCAGTGCTATTCCACTAGAGCGGTCCGTAAATGAGCAGTTCTTC	CSAIPLERSVNEQFF
few	TRBV11-3	-	TRBJ2-7	TGTGCCAGCAGCTTATCTCAGGATGGACTACGGCAGTACTTC	CASSLSQDGLRQYF
-	TRBV18	TRBD1	TRBJ1-5	TGTGCCAGCTCACGTGGGACAGCGGGGAATCAGCCCCAGCATTTT	CASSRGTAGNQPQHF
-	TRBV28	-	TRBJ1-1	TGTGCCAGCAGTTTAGGTGGGGACAAAGCTTTCTTT	CASSLGGDKAFF
many	TRBV7-2	-	TRBJ2-7	TGTGCCAGCAGCTTAGAGGGAGGGACAGTTTCTTACGAGCAGTACTTC	CASSLEGGTVSYEQYF
-	TRBV7-2	-	TRBJ2-1	TGTGCCAGCAGCCGAACGGGACGATTCCCGAACTACAATGGGCAGTTCTTC	CASSRTGRFPNYNGQFF
few	TRBV7-6	-	TRBJ1-1	TGTGCCAGCAGCCACGGACCGGCTCGTATTGAAGCTTTCTTT	CASSHGPARIEAFF
-	TRBV29-1	TRBD1	TRBJ1-2	TGCAGCGTTGAACCTGACAGGGGTGGCTATGGCTACACCTTC	CSVEPDRGGYGYTF
many	TRBV7-2	TRBD2	TRBJ2-7	TGTGCCAGCAGTTTGGGGACTAGCGGGGGGTACGAGCAGTACTTC	CASSLGTSGGYEQYF
-	TRBV7-3	TRBD2	TRBJ2-7	TGTGCCAACAGCTCAAGAGCGGGGGGTCCATGGGAGCAGTACTTC	CANSSRAGGPWEQYF
few	TRBV11-2	-	TRBJ2-3	TGTGCCAGCAGCCTGCATGGGGATACGCAGTATTTT	CASSLHGDTQYF
few	TRBV20-1	-	TRBJ2-1	TGCAGTGCCCCTAACTGGGGGCCAGGCGGGGGTTACAATGAGCAGTTCTTC	CSAPNWGPGGGYNEQFF